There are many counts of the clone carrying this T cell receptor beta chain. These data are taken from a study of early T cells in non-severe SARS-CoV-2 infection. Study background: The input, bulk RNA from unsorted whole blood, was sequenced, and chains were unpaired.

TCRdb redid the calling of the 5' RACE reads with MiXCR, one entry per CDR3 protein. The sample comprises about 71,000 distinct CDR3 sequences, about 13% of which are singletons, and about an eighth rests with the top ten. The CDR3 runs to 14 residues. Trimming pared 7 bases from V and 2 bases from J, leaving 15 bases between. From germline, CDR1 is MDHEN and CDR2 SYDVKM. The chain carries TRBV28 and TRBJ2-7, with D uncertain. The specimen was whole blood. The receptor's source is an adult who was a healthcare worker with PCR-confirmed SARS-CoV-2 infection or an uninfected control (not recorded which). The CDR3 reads CASTKPASPYEQYF. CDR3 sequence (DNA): TGTGCCAGCACGAAGCCGGCGTCACCCTACGAGCAGTACTTC.